Below are 9 T cell receptor beta chains sequenced from a single sample in a study of Graves' ophthalmopathy and Graves' hyperthyroidism. As the template, RNA transcripts were used to amplify TCR beta CDR3 regions. RT-PCR in the first round used HTBI primers; a second-round multiplex PCR followed. TCRdb reanalysed the multiplex PCR reads using MiXCR and keeps one entry per CDR3 protein. This sample has more than 550,000 distinct CDR3 sequences; 35% to 45% occur once, and the top ten carry over 2.5%. Sequences were obtained from peripheral blood. These receptors were taken from an adult man with Graves' ophthalmopathy.

This clonotype has ten or more counts. The rearrangement links TRBV7-6 to TRBJ1-1; TRBD1 matches at 11 bases. The CDR3 loop spans 17 amino acids. With V trimmed by 5 bases and J by 7 bases, 15 bases remained unmatched. CDR1 and CDR2 (germline): SGHVS, FNYEAQ. CDR3 DNA sequence: TGTGCCAGCAGCCCATCGTTGGTCCGGACAGGGGGCCTTGAAGCTTTCTTT. Amino acid sequence: CASSPSLVRTGGLEAFF. The complete variable domain, with remaining parts taken from reference TRBV7-6 and TRBJ1-1, reads GAGVSQSPRYKVTKRGQDVALRCDPISGHVSLYWYRQALGQGPEFLTYFNYEAQQDKSGLPNDRFSAERPEGSISTLTIQRTEQRDSAMYRCASSPSLVRTGGLEAFFGQGTRLTVV.

Ten or more counts support this clonotype. This sequence joins TRBV10-3 and TRBJ2-7, with TRBD1 as a possible D gene (6 bases). The germline CDR1 and CDR2 sequences are ENHRY and SYGVKD. The CDR3 runs to 14 residues. The V end was cut by 2 bases, the J end by 2 bases, with 10 bases between. The CDR3 nucleotides read TGTGCCATCAGTGAGGGCAGGGGAGCCTACGAGCAGTACTTC. This translates into CAISEGRGAYEQYF.

In this sample, this clonotype turned up a few times. The CDR3 is CSVGGRGGYEQYF. CDR3 coding DNA: TGCAGTGTGGGGGGGAGGGGTGGGTACGAGCAGTACTTC. The chain combines TRBV20-1 with TRBJ2-7; 7 nucleotides match TRBD2. Germline CDR1 is DFQATT and CDR2 is SNEGSKA (reference sequence). CDR3 length equals 13 residues. V dropped 7 bases and J dropped 4; count of bases not matched to a gene: 10.

This clonotype showed up many times. The chain links TRBV7-3 to TRBJ2-5; 7 bases line up with TRBD2. V was pared by 5 bases and J by 7 bases, with 16 bases of the junction left unmatched. The CDR3 has 16 residues. Germline CDR1 SGHTA, CDR2 FQGTGA. CDR3 in DNA: TGTGCCAGCAGCACCACCGGGACTAAAACCGCTGCGACCCAGTACTTC. The encoded protein is CASSTTGTKTAATQYF.

This clonotype was seen repeatedly, ten times or more. This chain links TRBV29-1 with TRBJ1-3, with D tentatively TRBD1 (5 bases). Trimming left V 4 bases short and J 0 bases short, with 13 bases between. Germline CDR1 is SQVTM and CDR2 is ANQGSEA. The CDR3 spans 15 residues. The CDR3 DNA sequence: TGCAGCGTTGTTGTAGGGGATAGCTCTGGAAACACCATATATTTT. Translated: CSVVVGDSSGNTIYF. The complete variable domain, with remaining parts taken from reference TRBV29-1 and TRBJ1-3, reads SAVISQKPSRDICQRGTSLTIQCQVDSQVTMMFWYRQQPGQSLTLIATANQGSEATYESGFVIDKFPISRPNLTFSTLTVSNMSPEDSSIYLCSVVVGDSSGNTIYFGEGSWLTVV.

At least ten counts were recorded for this clonotype. The chain uses TRBV19 and TRBJ2-7; 13 nucleotides line up with TRBD2. CDR1 and CDR2 (germline): LNHDA, SQIVND (reference sequence). V shed 9 bases, J shed 2 bases, and the junction held 4 bases outside the gene matches. This CDR3 spans 14 amino acids. Here the CDR3 reads CASKGLAGPYEQYF. The CDR3 region has the DNA TGTGCCAGCAAGGGACTAGCGGGGCCCTACGAGCAGTACTTC. The full variable domain, completed using reference TRBV19 and TRBJ2-7, is DGGITQSPKYLFRKEGQNVTLSCEQNLNHDAMYWYRQDPGQGLRLIYYSQIVNDFQKGDIAEGYSVSREKKESFPLTVTSAQKNPTAFYLCASKGLAGPYEQYFGPGTRLTVT.

This clonotype was found a few times. V and J are TRBV14 and TRBJ2-6; 8 bases line up with TRBD1. From germline, CDR1 is SGHDN and CDR2 FVKESK. With 2 bases clipped from V and 4 bases from J, the junction kept 10 bases outside the gene matches. This CDR3 region has 18 residues. The CDR3 bases are TGTGCCAGCAGCCAATCCTCGACAGGGGCTTTAGGGGCCAACGTCCTGACTTTC. Amino acids: CASSQSSTGALGANVLTF.

V is TRBV20-1 and J is TRBJ2-7, with a weak D call TRBD1 (6 bases). Trimming pared 6 bases from V and 4 bases from J, leaving 13 bases between. Germline CDR1 and CDR2: DFQATT and SNEGSKA (reference sequence). The CDR3 totals 12 residues. DNA for the CDR3: TGCAGTGCCCGGAGGCAGGGGTACGAGCAGTACTTC. Amino acid sequence: CSARRQGYEQYF.

This clonotype occurred many times. This sequence joins TRBV4-1 and TRBJ2-5; D is possibly TRBD1 or TRBD2 (5 bases each). V was shortened by 2 bases and J by 5 bases, with 9 bases between the two germline ends. Germline V gene data show CDR1 as MGHRA and CDR2 as YSYEKL. The CDR3 is 13 residues long. The DNA of the CDR3 is TGCGCCAGCAGCCAACTATGGGGGGAGACCCAGTACTTC. Protein: CASSQLWGETQYF.